This T cell receptor (beta chain) was retrieved from a study of blood T cell repertoires in COVID-19. Turning to the study itself: From T cells, B-cell-depleted T cells, or PBMCs came the material, which was cDNA or gDNA.

The V and J ends lost 5 bases and 1 base, in that order; junction bases with no gene match: 4. Looked up from germline, CDR1 is SGHTA and CDR2 is FQGNSA. CDR3 length: 15 amino acids. The protocol was immunoSEQ multiplex PCR, while the TCRdb copy is restricted to in-frame clones and leaves out a portion. The repertoire holds almost 400,000 clones, with under 90% as singletons. The clonotype comes from a woman aged 30 to 39 who had recovered from COVID-19. The sequenced sample was PBMCs or T cells enriched from blood (not recorded which). The chain uses TRBV7-2 and TRBJ2-1; TRBD1 matches at 8 bases. The CDR3 sequence: CASSLDRGSYNEQFF. The CDR3 coding sequence is TGTGCCAGCAGCCTTGACAGGGGTTCCTACAATGAGCAGTTCTTC.